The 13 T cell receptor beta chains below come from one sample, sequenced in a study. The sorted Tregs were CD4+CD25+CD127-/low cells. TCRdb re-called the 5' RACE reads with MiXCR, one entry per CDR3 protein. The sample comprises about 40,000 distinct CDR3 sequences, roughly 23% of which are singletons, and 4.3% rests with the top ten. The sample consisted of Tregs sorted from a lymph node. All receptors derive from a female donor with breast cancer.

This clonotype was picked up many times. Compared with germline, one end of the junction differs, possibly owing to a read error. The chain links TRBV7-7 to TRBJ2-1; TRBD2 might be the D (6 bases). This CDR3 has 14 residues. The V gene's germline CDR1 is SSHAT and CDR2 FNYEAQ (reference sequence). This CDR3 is CASSSLARYNEQFF. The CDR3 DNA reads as TGTGCTAGCAGCTCGCTAGCGAGATACAATGAGCAGTTCTTC.

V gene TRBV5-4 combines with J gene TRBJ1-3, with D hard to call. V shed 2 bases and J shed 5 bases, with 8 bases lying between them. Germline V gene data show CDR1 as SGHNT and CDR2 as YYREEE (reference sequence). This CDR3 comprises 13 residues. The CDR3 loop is CASSFGERNTIYF. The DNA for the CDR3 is TGTGCCAGCAGCTTCGGGGAGAGAAACACCATATATTTT. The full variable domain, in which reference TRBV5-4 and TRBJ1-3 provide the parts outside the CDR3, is ETGVTQSPTHLIKTRGQQVTLRCSSQSGHNTVSWYQQALGQGPQFIFQYYREEENGRGNFPPRFSGLQFPNYSSELNVNALELDDSALYLCASSFGERNTIYFGEGSWLTVV.

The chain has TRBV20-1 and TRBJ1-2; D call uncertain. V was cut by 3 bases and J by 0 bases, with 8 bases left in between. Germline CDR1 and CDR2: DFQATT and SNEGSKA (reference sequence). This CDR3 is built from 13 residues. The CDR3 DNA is TGCAGTGCTAGGCAGGCCTCTAACTATGGCTACACCTTC. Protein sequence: CSARQASNYGYTF.

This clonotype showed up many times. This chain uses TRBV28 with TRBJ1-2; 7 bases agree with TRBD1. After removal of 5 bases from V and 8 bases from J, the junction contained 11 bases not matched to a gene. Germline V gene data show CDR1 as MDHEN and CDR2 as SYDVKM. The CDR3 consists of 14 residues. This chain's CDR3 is CASSRGGTAGGYTF. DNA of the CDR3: TGTGCCAGCAGTAGAGGGGGCACAGCCGGCGGCTACACCTTC.

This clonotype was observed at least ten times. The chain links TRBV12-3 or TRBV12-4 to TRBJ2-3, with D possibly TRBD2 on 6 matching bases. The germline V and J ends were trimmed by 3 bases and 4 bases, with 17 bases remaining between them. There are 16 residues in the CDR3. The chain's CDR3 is CASSFRGLSGSDTQYF. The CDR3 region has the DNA TGTGCCAGCAGTTTCCGGGGCCTTAGCGGATCAGATACGCAGTATTTT.

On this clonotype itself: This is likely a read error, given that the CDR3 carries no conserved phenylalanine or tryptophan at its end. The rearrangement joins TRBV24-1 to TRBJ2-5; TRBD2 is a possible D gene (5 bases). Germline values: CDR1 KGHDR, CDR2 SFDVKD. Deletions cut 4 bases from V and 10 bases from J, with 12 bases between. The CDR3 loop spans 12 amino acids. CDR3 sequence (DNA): TGTGCCACCAGTGACCCTAGAGGGTTCCAGTACTCC. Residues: CATSDPRGFQYS.

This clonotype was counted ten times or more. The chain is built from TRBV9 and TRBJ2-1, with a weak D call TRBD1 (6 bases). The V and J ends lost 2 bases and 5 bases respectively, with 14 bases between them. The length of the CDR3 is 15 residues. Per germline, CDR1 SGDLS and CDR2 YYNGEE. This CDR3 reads CASSVTGIPNNEQFF. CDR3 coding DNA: TGTGCCAGCAGCGTCACAGGGATTCCGAACAATGAGCAGTTCTTC.

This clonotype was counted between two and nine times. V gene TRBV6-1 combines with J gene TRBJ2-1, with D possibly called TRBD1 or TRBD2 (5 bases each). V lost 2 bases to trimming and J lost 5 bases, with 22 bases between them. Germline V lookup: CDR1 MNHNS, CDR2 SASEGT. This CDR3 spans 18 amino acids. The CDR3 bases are TGTGCCAGCAGTGAAAGCCCGGCAGGGAGCGAGGGGCACAATGAGCAGTTCTTC. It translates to CASSESPAGSEGHNEQFF.

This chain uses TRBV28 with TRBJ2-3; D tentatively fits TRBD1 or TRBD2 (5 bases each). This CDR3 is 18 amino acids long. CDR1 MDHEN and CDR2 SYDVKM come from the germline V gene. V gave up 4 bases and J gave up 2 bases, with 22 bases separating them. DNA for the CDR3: TGTGCCAGCAGTTCCCCCGGGGCTGACCTACTATCCACAGATACGCAGTATTTT. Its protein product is CASSSPGADLLSTDTQYF.

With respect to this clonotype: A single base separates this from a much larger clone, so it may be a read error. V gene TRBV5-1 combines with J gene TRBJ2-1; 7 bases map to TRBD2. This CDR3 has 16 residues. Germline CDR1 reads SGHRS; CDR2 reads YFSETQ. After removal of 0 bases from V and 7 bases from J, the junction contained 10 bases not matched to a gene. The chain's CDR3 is CASSLAVELAQNEQFF. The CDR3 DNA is TGCGCCAGCAGCTTGGCCGTGGAACTAGCGCAGAATGAGCAGTTCTTC. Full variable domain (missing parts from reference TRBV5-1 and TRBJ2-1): KAGVTQTPRYLIKTRGQQVTLSCSPISGHRSVSWYQQTPGQGLQFLFEYFSETQRNKGNFPGRFSGRQFSNSRSEMNVSTLELGDSALYLCASSLAVELAQNEQFFGPGTRLTVL.

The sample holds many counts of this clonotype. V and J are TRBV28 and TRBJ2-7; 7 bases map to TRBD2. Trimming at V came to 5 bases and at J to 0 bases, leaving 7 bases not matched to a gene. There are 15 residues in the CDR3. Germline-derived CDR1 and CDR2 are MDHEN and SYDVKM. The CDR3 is CASSHGGTDSYEQYF. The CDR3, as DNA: TGTGCCAGCAGTCACGGGGGGACTGACTCCTACGAGCAGTACTTC.

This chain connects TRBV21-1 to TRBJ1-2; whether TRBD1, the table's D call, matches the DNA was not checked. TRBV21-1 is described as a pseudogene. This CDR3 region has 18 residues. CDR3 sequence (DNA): TGTGCCAGCAGCAAAGTAGAGGCCGCCCGCAACTATCACTATGGCTACACCTTC. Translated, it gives CASSKVEAARNYHYGYTF.

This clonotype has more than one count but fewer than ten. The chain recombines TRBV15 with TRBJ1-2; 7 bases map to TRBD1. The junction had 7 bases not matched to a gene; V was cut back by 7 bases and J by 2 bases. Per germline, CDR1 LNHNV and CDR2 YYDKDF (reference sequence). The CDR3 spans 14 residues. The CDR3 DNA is TGTGCCACCACACAACAGGGGTACAACTATGGCTACACCTTC. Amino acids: CATTQQGYNYGYTF.